One and the same sample provided the 30 T cell receptor beta chains below, sequenced in a study of CD8+CD57+ T cells in acquired aplastic anemia. Those patients picked for sequencing had displayed CD8+CD57+ cell expansion on flow cytometry. Genomic DNA served as template for TCR beta VDJ and CDR3 profiling. TCRdb re-called the reads with MiXCR, one entry per CDR3 protein. The data hold about 160,000 distinct CDR3 sequences, with about 70% observed a single time. Source material: sorted CD4+, CD8+, or CD8+CD57+ T cells (not recorded which) from PBMCs. These receptor sequences come from a human donor with aplastic anemia.

The chain carries TRBV2 and TRBJ1-2; 8 positions agree with TRBD1. The CDR3 loop spans 14 amino acids. V lost 6 bases and J lost 4; bases outside the gene matches: 7. Per germline, CDR1 SNHLY and CDR2 FYNNEI. For the CDR3, the DNA is TGTGCCAGCAGCCCTGGACAGGGATTCTATGGCTACACCTTC. It codes for CASSPGQGFYGYTF. The full variable domain, in which reference TRBV2 and TRBJ1-2 provide the parts outside the CDR3, is EPEVTQTPSHQVTQMGQEVILRCVPISNHLYFYWYRQILGQKVEFLVSFYNNEISEKSEIFDDQFSVERPDGSNFTLKIRSTKLEDSAMYFCASSPGQGFYGYTFGSGTRLTVV.

The V gene is TRBV15, the J gene TRBJ2-2; TRBD2 agrees at 7 bases. Trimming cost V 0 bases and J 4 bases; bases outside gene matches: 2. CDR3 length equals 15 residues. In germline, CDR1 is LNHNV, CDR2 YYDKDF (reference sequence). In nucleotides, the CDR3 is TGTGCCACCAGCAGAGAGGTAGCGGGCACCGGGGAGCTGTTTTTT. It translates to CATSREVAGTGELFF.

The CDR3 reads CASISGTGGARQPQHF. In DNA form, the CDR3 reads TGTGCCAGCATTAGCGGGACAGGGGGCGCGAGGCAGCCCCAGCATTTT. The gene calls are TRBV2 and TRBJ1-5; 12 positions match TRBD1. The CDR3 covers 16 residues. CDR1 is SNHLY and CDR2 is FYNNEI in the germline V gene. V was pared by 7 bases and J by 7 bases, with 11 bases of the junction left unmatched.

The rearrangement joins TRBV9 to TRBJ2-5; 9 bases agree with TRBD2. With 6 bases clipped from V and 5 bases from J, the junction kept 8 bases outside the gene matches. In germline, CDR1 is SGDLS, CDR2 YYNGEE. The CDR3 length is 14 residues. CDR3 loop: CASTTSTSGETQYF. The CDR3 DNA sequence: TGTGCCAGCACCACGAGTACTAGCGGGGAGACCCAGTACTTC.

The rearrangement links TRBV5-1 to TRBJ2-3, with TRBD2 matching 15 bases. The V gene end was trimmed by 5 bases and the J gene end by 6 bases; junction bases not matched to a gene: 7. CDR3 size: 16 residues. Germline V gene data show CDR1 as SGHRS and CDR2 as YFSETQ. CDR3 residues: CASRGTSGGSRDTQYF. The CDR3 region has the DNA TGCGCCAGCAGAGGGACTAGCGGGGGGTCCCGGGATACGCAGTATTTT.

This chain links TRBV7-9 with TRBJ1-2; D perhaps matches TRBD1 (6 bases). CDR1 and CDR2 from the germline V gene are SEHNR and FQNEAQ (reference sequence). With 3 bases removed from V and 5 bases from J, the gap between germline ends came to 13 bases. The CDR3 sequence is 14 residues long. The CDR3 nucleotides read TGTGCCAGCAGCTTCACAGGGAAGGGGTATGGCTACACCTTC. Translation gives CASSFTGKGYGYTF.

The genes are TRBV10-3 and TRBJ2-5, with no clear D. In germline, CDR1 is ENHRY, CDR2 SYGVKD. The CDR3 covers 14 residues. Trimming cost V 2 bases and J 3 bases, with 10 bases left between them. CDR3 bases: TGTGCCATCAGTGAGGCTGGCGGAGAAGAGACCCAGTACTTC. Its translation is CAISEAGGEETQYF.

This rearrangement joins TRBV7-2 to TRBJ2-1, with TRBD2 matching 9 bases. The junction had 7 bases not matched to a gene; V was cut back by 3 bases and J by 7 bases. CDR1 is SGHTA, CDR2 FQGNSA, per germline. The CDR3 is 15 residues long. The CDR3 nucleotides are TGTGCCAGCAGCTTTTCGGGACTAGCAATAAATGAGCAGTTCTTC. Protein product: CASSFSGLAINEQFF.

The V gene is TRBV19, the J gene TRBJ1-5, with D tentatively TRBD1 (5 bases). Germline lookup yields CDR1 LNHDA and CDR2 SQIVND (reference sequence). The length of the CDR3 is 16 residues. Deletions cut 0 bases from V and 5 bases from J, with 14 bases between. CDR3 sequence: CASSIEESSGYQPQHF. CDR3 bases: TGTGCCAGTAGTATAGAAGAGTCCTCAGGGTATCAGCCCCAGCATTTT.

The chain uses TRBV7-9 and TRBJ2-7; 8 nucleotides agree with TRBD2. V shed 7 bases and J 2 bases; nucleotides not matched to a gene: 4. The length of the CDR3 is 13 residues. Per germline, CDR1 SEHNR and CDR2 FQNEAQ (reference sequence). CDR3 protein: CASTPGGAYEQYF. CDR3 sequence (DNA): TGTGCCAGCACCCCGGGGGGGGCCTACGAGCAGTACTTC.

To note about this clonotype: The conserved final phenylalanine or tryptophan is absent from the CDR3, which likely points to a read error. The chain employs TRBV5-1 and TRBJ1-4, with D possibly being TRBD1 (6 bases). The CDR3 is 13 amino acids. Trimming shortened V by 5 bases and J by 8 bases, and 13 bases separated the two germline ends. The germline gives CDR1 SGHRS, CDR2 YFSETQ. CDR3 loop: CASSSQGPEKLFC. In DNA form, the CDR3 reads TGCGCCAGCAGTTCACAGGGACCCGAAAAACTGTTTTGT.

The rearrangement joins TRBV15 to TRBJ1-5; D is ambiguous. The V gene's germline CDR1 is LNHNV and CDR2 YYDKDF (reference sequence). V shed 3 bases and J shed 0 bases, with 6 bases lying between them. This CDR3 comprises 14 residues. DNA for the CDR3: TGTGCCACCAGCAGCCAGAGTAGCAATCAGCCCCAGCATTTT. Protein product: CATSSQSSNQPQHF.

V usage is TRBV20-1 and J usage is TRBJ2-7; the match to TRBD1 covers 8 bases. Per the germline V gene, CDR1 is DFQATT and CDR2 is SNEGSKA (reference sequence). The CDR3 loop spans 14 amino acids. With V trimmed by 4 bases and J by 2 bases, 7 bases remained unmatched. The CDR3 region has the DNA TGCAGTGCTACCCGACAGGGGAAGCCCTACGAGCAGTACTTC. This encodes CSATRQGKPYEQYF.

This chain's CDR3 is CATRRDRENTEAFF. Written as DNA, the CDR3 is TGTGCCACCAGAAGGGACAGAGAGAACACTGAAGCTTTCTTT. This sequence joins TRBV24-1 and TRBJ1-1; TRBD1 aligns across 7 bases. The CDR3 totals 14 residues. The germline V gene encodes CDR1 KGHDR and CDR2 SFDVKD. V gave up 7 bases and J gave up 1 base; unmatched junction bases: 5.

This clonotype appeared many times. The chain carries TRBV28 and TRBJ2-7; D uncertain. This CDR3 spans 13 amino acids. Looked up from germline, CDR1 is MDHEN and CDR2 is SYDVKM. Trimming pared 5 bases from V and 2 bases from J, leaving 10 bases between. CDR3: CASSPSDPYEQYF. The CDR3 region has the DNA TGTGCCAGCAGTCCATCTGACCCCTACGAGCAGTACTTC.

Notes on this clonotype: No conserved phenylalanine or tryptophan ends this CDR3, so it is likely a read error. No DNA is shown, since the ends of the CDR3 on it are uncertain; the CDR3 is the one TCRdb lists. This chain links TRBV6-1 with TRBJ2-7; TRBD1, the table's D call, lacks a check against the DNA. Termini included, the CDR3 measures 11 amino acids. The germline V gene has CDR1 MNHNS and CDR2 SASEGT. Here the CDR3 reads CASRRGRGPPL.

This sequence joins TRBV6-1 and TRBJ2-5; either TRBD1 or TRBD2 may fit D (5 bases each). V was shortened by 8 bases and J by 3 bases, with 10 bases between the two germline ends. CDR1 MNHNS and CDR2 SASEGT come from the germline V gene. This CDR3 has 12 residues. CDR3 nucleotides: TGTGCCAGCGGCCGGGACGAAGAGACCCAGTACTTC. Translating gives CASGRDEETQYF.

In regard to this clonotype: No DNA is shown, since the ends of the CDR3 on it are uncertain; the CDR3 is the one TCRdb lists. The chain recombines TRBV5-1 with TRBJ2-2; the D call of TRBD2 is as the table states it, not checked on the DNA. Germline V gene data show CDR1 as SGHRS and CDR2 as YFSETQ. The CDR3 is 15 residues long, counting both termini. The CDR3 sequence: CASSGWAGGTGELCF.

The chain couples TRBV2 to TRBJ2-5, with D maybe TRBD1 (6 bases). The CDR3 is 12 residues long. Trimming removed 3 bases from V and 4 bases from J, with 6 bases in between. Germline CDR1 SNHLY, CDR2 FYNNEI. The CDR3 region has the DNA TGTGCCAGCAGTGAGGGGGCAGAGACCCAGTACTTC. It translates to CASSEGAETQYF.

This clonotype was counted a few times. The gene calls are TRBV20-1 and TRBJ1-2, with 8 bases that match TRBD1. The CDR3 has 16 residues. Germline CDR1 DFQATT, CDR2 SNEGSKA (reference sequence). Unmatched junction bases numbered 14, after V lost 3 bases and J lost 5 bases. For the CDR3, the DNA is TGCAGTGCTAGGTTATCGTCGCAGGGGGCGAATTATGGCTACACCTTC. Translating it yields CSARLSSQGANYGYTF.

The rearrangement uses TRBV29-1 and TRBJ2-6; D may be TRBD1 or TRBD2 (5 bases each). CDR1 is SQVTM, CDR2 ANQGSEA, per germline. This CDR3 is 15 amino acids long. Trimming removed 3 bases at V and 4 bases at J, with 13 bases between. The CDR3 reads CSVDPVGTGANVLTF. In DNA, the CDR3 is TGCAGCGTTGATCCGGTGGGGACGGGGGCCAACGTCCTGACTTTC.

The rearrangement uses TRBV15 and TRBJ2-7, with 7 bases matching TRBD1. V lost 3 bases and J lost 0; bases outside the gene matches: 5. The CDR3 has 15 amino acids. Germline V lookup: CDR1 LNHNV, CDR2 YYDKDF (reference sequence). CDR3 amino acids: CATSRLGDSSYEQYF. The CDR3 DNA is TGTGCCACCAGCAGGTTAGGGGACAGCTCCTACGAGCAGTACTTC. Supplemented by reference TRBV15 and TRBJ2-7, the full variable domain reads DAMVIQNPRYQVTQFGKPVTLSCSQTLNHNVMYWYQQKSSQAPKLLFHYYDKDFNNEADTPDNFQSRRPNTSFCFLDIRSPGLGDTAMYLCATSRLGDSSYEQYFGPGTRLTVT.

The chain recombines TRBV9 with TRBJ1-2; TRBD1 matches 7 bases. CDR1 and CDR2 from the germline V gene are SGDLS and YYNGEE. Trimming took 3 bases from V and 1 from J; bases not matched to a gene: 6. CDR3 length: 15 residues. The CDR3 loop reads CASSAQRGLNYGYTF. The CDR3 DNA follows: TGTGCCAGCAGCGCCCAAAGGGGGCTTAACTATGGCTACACCTTC. The whole variable domain, filled in from reference TRBV9 and TRBJ1-2, reads DSGVTQTPKHLITATGQRVTLRCSPRSGDLSVYWYQQSLDQGLQFLIQYYNGEERAKGNILERFSAQQFPDLHSELNLSSLELGDSALYFCASSAQRGLNYGYTFGSGTRLTVV.

The chain employs TRBV5-1 and TRBJ2-2; TRBD1 agrees at 9 bases. V was clipped by 7 bases and J by 13 bases; unmatched bases: 17. CDR1 is SGHRS, CDR2 YFSETQ, per germline. This CDR3 spans 15 amino acids. The CDR3 DNA is TGCGCCAGCCGCCAAGGGACAGGGAGTCTCGGGAGGCTGTTTTTT. It translates to CASRQGTGSLGRLFF.

This rearrangement joins TRBV27 to TRBJ2-3, with D tentatively TRBD1 (5 bases). V shed 3 bases and J shed 6 bases, with 10 bases lying between them. This CDR3 has 13 amino acids. Per germline, CDR1 MNHEY and CDR2 SMNVEV (reference sequence). CDR3 coding DNA: TGTGCCAGCAGTTTTCAGGGTGGGGATACGCAGTATTTT. It specifies CASSFQGGDTQYF.

CDR3: CASKGQTSTDTQYF. CDR3 bases: TGTGCCAGCAAAGGACAGACATCAACAGATACGCAGTATTTT. The rearrangement links TRBV24-1 to TRBJ2-3; weak D call: TRBD1 (6 bases). Trimming stripped 11 bases from V and 3 bases from J, with 17 bases between. Germline CDR1 is KGHDR and CDR2 is SFDVKD. This CDR3 region has 14 residues.

Only one count was recorded for this clonotype. In DNA, the CDR3 is TGTGCCAGCAGCTTAGTAGGGCACGAGCAGTACTTC. Its protein is CASSLVGHEQYF. The rearrangement links TRBV7-8 to TRBJ2-7; no clear D gene. Trimming took 1 base from V and 5 from J, leaving 6 bases between them. The germline V gene has CDR1 SGHVS and CDR2 FQNEAQ. This CDR3 comprises 12 residues.

With regard to this clonotype: The final CDR3 position lacks the conserved phenylalanine or tryptophan, pointing to a likely read error. J is TRBJ1-2 and V is TRBV4-1, with TRBD1 identical over 8 bases. The germline V gene has CDR1 MGHRA and CDR2 YSYEKL. CDR3 length equals 17 residues. Losses at the gene ends were 2 bases for V and 7 bases for J; bases not matched to a gene: 15. The CDR3 bases are TGCGCCAGCAGCCAAACCCGGCAAGGGGCAGGGGGCCTTGGCTACACCTCC. Protein sequence: CASSQTRQGAGGLGYTS.

The rearrangement joins TRBV3-1 to TRBJ1-2, with D unclear. This CDR3 contains 12 residues. V lost 3 bases and J 11 bases, leaving 13 bases between the germline ends. CDR1 and CDR2 (germline): LGHDT, YNNKEL (reference sequence). CDR3 sequence reads: CASSQGALVYTF. DNA for the CDR3: TGTGCCAGCAGCCAGGGTGCCCTGGTGTACACCTTC.

The CDR3 DNA reads as TGTGCCAGCGTCTTTGAAGGGGCACTCTATGGCTACACCTTC. This sequence encodes CASVFEGALYGYTF. This chain joins TRBV2 and TRBJ1-2; a weak D match, TRBD1 (5 bases). V lost 8 bases and J lost 4, with 17 bases in between. Germline CDR1 is SNHLY and CDR2 is FYNNEI. The CDR3 has 14 residues.